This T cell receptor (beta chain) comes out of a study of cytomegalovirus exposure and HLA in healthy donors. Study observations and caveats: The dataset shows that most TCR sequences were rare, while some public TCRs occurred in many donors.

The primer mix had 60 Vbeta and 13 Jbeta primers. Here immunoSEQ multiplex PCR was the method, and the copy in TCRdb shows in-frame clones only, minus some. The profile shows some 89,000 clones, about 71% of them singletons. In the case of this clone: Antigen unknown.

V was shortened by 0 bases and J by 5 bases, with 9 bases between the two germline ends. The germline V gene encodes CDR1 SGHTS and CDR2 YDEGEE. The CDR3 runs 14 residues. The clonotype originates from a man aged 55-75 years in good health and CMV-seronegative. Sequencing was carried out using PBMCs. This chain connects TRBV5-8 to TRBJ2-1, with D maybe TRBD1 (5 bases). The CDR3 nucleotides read TGTGCCAGCAGCTTGGAGGGGCGGAACAATGAGCAGTTCTTC. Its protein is CASSLEGRNNEQFF.